The 7 T cell receptor beta chains below all came from one sample that was sequenced in a study of blood T cells in healthy people across ages. Together with a sample-barcoded 5' primer, a J-beta primer mix was included in a second PCR lasting about 7 to 12 cycles. TCRdb re-called the 5' RACE reads with MiXCR, one entry per CDR3 protein. Seen here are 450,000 to 600,000 distinct CDR3 sequences, roughly a quarter observed once, and the top ten hold approximately 3.7%. These data were also reused for a study on T cells of mothers and their children.

The sequenced material came from blood. Receptors originate from a boy younger than 10 in good health.

On this clonotype itself: This CDR3 fails to terminate in the conserved phenylalanine or tryptophan, so it likely reflects a read error. The chain carries TRBV3-1 and TRBJ2-6; D not resolved. The CDR3 is 15 residues long. The V end was cut by 1 base, the J end by 2 bases, with 6 bases between. Germline CDR1 reads LGHDT; CDR2 reads YNNKEL (reference sequence). CDR3 sequence reads: CASSQGGTGANVLTL. Here the CDR3 DNA reads TGTGCCAGCAGCCAAGGGGGTACTGGGGCCAACGTCCTGACTCTC.

Concerning this clonotype: This may be a read error, as it is one base from a much larger clone. The chain couples TRBV12-3 or TRBV12-4 to TRBJ2-7, with D possibly TRBD2 on 5 matching bases. The CDR3 sequence is 16 residues long. The V end lost 6 bases, the J end lost 2 bases, and 20 bases lay between the germline ends. CDR3 residues: CASSVIGESLTYEQYF. Here the CDR3 DNA reads TGTGCCAGCAGCGTCATCGGGGAGAGCCTCACCTACGAGCAGTACTTC.

This clonotype has more than one count but fewer than ten. The chain joins TRBV29-1 to TRBJ2-7, with unresolved D. V dropped 3 bases and J dropped 7 bases, with 13 bases sitting between them. Germline V gives CDR1 SQVTM, CDR2 ANQGSEA. This CDR3 is built from 12 residues. Written as DNA, the CDR3 is TGCAGCGTTGAGCTCCTCACCGGGGAGCAGTACTTC. Protein product: CSVELLTGEQYF.

The J gene is TRBJ1-1, the V gene TRBV5-6; D gene uncertain. V lost 4 bases to trimming and J lost 5 bases, with 18 bases between them. The V gene's germline CDR1 is SGHDT and CDR2 YYEEEE. There are 15 residues in the CDR3. The chain's CDR3 is CASSLRARWGTEAFF. The CDR3 DNA reads as TGTGCCAGCAGCCTTCGGGCCCGGTGGGGAACTGAAGCTTTCTTT.

Note on this clonotype: An end of the junction differs from the germline gene, which may be a read error. J is TRBJ2-2 and V is TRBV7-7, with TRBD2 matching over 9 bases. The CDR3 loop spans 16 amino acids. Germline assignment: CDR1 SSHAT and CDR2 FNYEAQ (reference sequence). The CDR3, as DNA: TGTGCTAGCAGCTCAAAGACTAGCGGGAACACCGGGGAGCTGTTTTTT. This translates into CASSSKTSGNTGELFF.

For this clonotype: A much larger clonotype is one base distant, so this may be a read error. The chain combines TRBV12-3 or TRBV12-4 with TRBJ2-3; TRBD1 matches 7 bases. Trimming at V came to 6 bases and at J to 4 bases, leaving 7 bases not matched to a gene. The CDR3 consists of 14 residues. The CDR3 reads CASRKRQGPDTQYF. The CDR3 DNA reads TGTGCCAGCAGAAAAAGACAGGGCCCAGATACGCAGTATTTT.

A single count supports this clonotype. The chain combines TRBV12-5 with TRBJ1-5; no firm D call. CDR3 size: 12 residues. The germline gives CDR1 LGHNT, CDR2 FRNRAP. Trimming pared 1 base from V and 7 bases from J, leaving 5 bases between. The CDR3 nucleotides read TGTGCTAGTGGTTTGGCCCGCCAGCCCCAGCATTTT. Its protein is CASGLARQPQHF.